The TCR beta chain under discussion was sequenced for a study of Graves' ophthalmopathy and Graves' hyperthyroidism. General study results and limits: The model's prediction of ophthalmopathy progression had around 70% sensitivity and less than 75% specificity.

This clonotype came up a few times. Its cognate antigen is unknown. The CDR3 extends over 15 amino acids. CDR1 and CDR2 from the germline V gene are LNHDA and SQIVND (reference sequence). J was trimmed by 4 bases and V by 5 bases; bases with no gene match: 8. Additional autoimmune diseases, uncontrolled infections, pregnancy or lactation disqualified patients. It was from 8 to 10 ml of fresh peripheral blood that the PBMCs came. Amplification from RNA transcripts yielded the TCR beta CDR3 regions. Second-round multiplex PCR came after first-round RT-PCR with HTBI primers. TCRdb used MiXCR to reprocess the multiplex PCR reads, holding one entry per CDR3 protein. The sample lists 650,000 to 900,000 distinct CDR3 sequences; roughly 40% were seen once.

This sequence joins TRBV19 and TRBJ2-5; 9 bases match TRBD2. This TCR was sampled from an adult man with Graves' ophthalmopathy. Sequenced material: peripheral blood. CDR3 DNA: TGTGCCAGTAGTGTTGCAGCGGGGGGTCTAGAGACCCAGTACTTC. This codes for CASSVAAGGLETQYF.